A single sample is the source of the 15 T cell receptor beta chains below, sequenced in a study of blood T cell repertoires in COVID-19. Sequencing was performed with immunoSEQ multiplex PCR; in TCRdb, only in-frame clones are kept and a portion is missing. The profile shows about 170,000 clones, 75% to 90% of them singletons. Sequencing input: PBMCs or T cells enriched from blood (not recorded which). The receptors originated from a woman between 45 and 65 years old who had recovered from COVID-19.

The V gene is TRBV7-6, the J gene TRBJ2-2; 9 bases align to TRBD1. The J segment lost 7 bases and the V segment lost 2 bases, leaving 11 bases of the junction unmatched. The CDR3 is 17 amino acids. CDR1 is SGHVS, CDR2 FNYEAQ, per germline. CDR3 DNA sequence: TGTGCCAGCAGCTTATCTGGGACAGGGATGTTTAACGGGGAGCTGTTTTTT. Its translation is CASSLSGTGMFNGELFF.

V is TRBV6-4 and J is TRBJ2-5, with a possible D match to TRBD2 (5 bases). CDR3 size: 13 residues. The germline V gene encodes CDR1 MRHNA and CDR2 SNTAGT. The germline V and J ends were trimmed by 6 bases and 1 base, with 9 bases remaining between them. DNA of the CDR3: TGTGCCAGCAGCGAGCGGCCCCAAGAGACCCAGTACTTC. This gives the protein CASSERPQETQYF.

V is TRBV28 and J is TRBJ2-5; TRBD2 agrees at 13 bases. The CDR3 loop spans 16 amino acids. V was pared by 2 bases and J by 2 bases, with 2 bases of the junction left unmatched. The germline CDR1 and CDR2 sequences are MDHEN and SYDVKM. CDR3 in DNA: TGTGCCAGCAGTTTACGGACTAGCGGGGGTCAAGAGACCCAGTACTTC. This sequence encodes CASSLRTSGGQETQYF. Supplemented by reference TRBV28 and TRBJ2-5, the full variable domain reads DVKVTQSSRYLVKRTGEKVFLECVQDMDHENMFWYRQDPGLGLRLIYFSYDVKMKEKGDIPEGYSVSREKKERFSLILESASTNQTSMYLCASSLRTSGGQETQYFGPGTRLLVL.

The chain couples TRBV7-2 to TRBJ1-3; D might be TRBD1 (6 bases). Germline CDR1 and CDR2: SGHTA and FQGNSA. This CDR3 is 17 amino acids long. V lost 4 bases and J lost 1, with 17 bases in between. CDR3 nucleotides: TGTGCCAGCAGCTATAGGGTGGGGGGGCATTCTGGAAACACCATATATTTT. It yields the protein CASSYRVGGHSGNTIYF.

In its sample, this clone was seen a few times. This sequence joins TRBV19 and TRBJ1-3; perhaps TRBD1 as D (6 bases). The CDR3 has 16 residues. V was pared by 3 bases and J by 0 bases, with 12 bases between. The germline CDR1 and CDR2 sequences are LNHDA and SQIVND (reference sequence). Written as DNA, the CDR3 is TGTGCCAGTAGTATGGGGACGGACAGCTCTGGAAACACCATATATTTT. Residues: CASSMGTDSSGNTIYF.

This clone occurred once. This chain joins TRBV12-3 or TRBV12-4 and TRBJ1-1; D not resolved. CDR3 size: 12 residues. V was pared by 6 bases and J by 10 bases, with 15 bases between. DNA of the CDR3: TGTGCCAGCAGCCGAGAGGCCCAAACAGCTTTCTTT. It specifies CASSREAQTAFF.

This chain uses TRBV19 with TRBJ1-1, with D possibly matching TRBD1 (6 bases). CDR1 is LNHDA and CDR2 is SQIVND in the germline V gene (reference sequence). The CDR3 contains 14 residues. V lost 2 bases and J lost 0, with 7 bases in between. The CDR3 sequence: CASSIQGMNTEAFF. The DNA for the CDR3 is TGTGCCAGTAGTATACAGGGGATGAACACTGAAGCTTTCTTT.

The J gene is TRBJ1-1, the V gene TRBV28, with 10 bases lining up with TRBD1. This CDR3 spans 16 amino acids. Germline V lookup: CDR1 MDHEN, CDR2 SYDVKM. J gave up 3 bases and V 7 bases, and 11 bases lay outside the gene matches. CDR3 in DNA: TGTGCCAGCACCACAACCCGGGACAGGGGTTACACTGAAGCTTTCTTT. Encoded protein: CASTTTRDRGYTEAFF.

This sequence joins TRBV18 and TRBJ1-4; D gene uncertain. Germline loops: CDR1 KGHSH, CDR2 LQKENI. Between the trimmed V and J ends, which lost 3 bases and 8 bases, there was a span of 13 bases. This CDR3 has 14 amino acids. The DNA for the CDR3 is TGTGCCAGCTCACCCGGCTTCGGGGAAGAAAAACTGTTTTTT. This translates into CASSPGFGEEKLFF.

The CDR3 nucleotides read TGTGCCAGCAGTTCGAGGTCAGGGCTACAAGAGACCCAGTACTTC. Translating it yields CASSSRSGLQETQYF. The chain carries TRBV7-8 and TRBJ2-5; perhaps TRBD1 as D (5 bases). The CDR3 runs to 15 residues. The V end lost 6 bases, the J end lost 2 bases, and 16 bases lay between the germline ends. Germline V gene sequence: CDR1 SGHVS, CDR2 FQNEAQ.

This chain joins TRBV3-1 (or the pseudogene TRBV3-2) and TRBJ1-2, with TRBD1 matching over 10 bases. CDR1 is LGHDT and CDR2 is YNNKEL in the germline V gene (reference sequence). This CDR3 comprises 15 residues. V dropped 4 bases and J dropped 4; count of bases not matched to a gene: 6. DNA for the CDR3: TGTGCCAGCAGCCCGACAGGGGGCGCAGGCTATGGCTACACCTTC. It specifies CASSPTGGAGYGYTF.

The chain has TRBV25-1 and TRBJ2-2, with D maybe TRBD1 (6 bases). Trimming stripped 5 bases from V and 5 bases from J, with 15 bases between. CDR1 and CDR2 from the germline V gene are MGHDK and SYGVNS. This CDR3 is 15 amino acids long. The CDR3 bases are TGTGCCAGCAGTTCCGCCGGGACACCAACCGGGGAGCTGTTTTTT. Its protein product is CASSSAGTPTGELFF.

The rearrangement links TRBV10-3 to TRBJ1-1; D ambiguous. V lost 11 bases and J lost 5, with 12 bases in between. The germline V gene has CDR1 ENHRY and CDR2 SYGVKD. The CDR3 is 11 residues long. DNA for the CDR3: TGTGCCTCCGGGGTAGAGACTGAAGCTTTCTTT. Translated, it gives CASGVETEAFF.

The chain employs TRBV29-1 and TRBJ2-1; D not resolved. Germline CDR1 reads SQVTM; CDR2 reads ANQGSEA. Trimming removed 8 bases at V and 0 bases at J, with 17 bases between. This CDR3 has 15 amino acids. The CDR3 region has the DNA TGCAGCTCCTTGGGCTCCAAAAGCTCCTACAATGAGCAGTTCTTC. This sequence encodes CSSLGSKSSYNEQFF.

The chain employs TRBV5-4 and TRBJ1-2, with 10 bases lining up with TRBD1. The V segment lost 4 bases and the J segment 7 bases; nucleotides outside the gene matches: 7. Looked up from germline, CDR1 is SGHNT and CDR2 is YYREEE (reference sequence). CDR3 size: 14 residues. The CDR3 here is CASSPGTGDPGYTF. In DNA, the CDR3 is TGTGCCAGCAGCCCCGGGACAGGGGATCCTGGCTACACCTTC.